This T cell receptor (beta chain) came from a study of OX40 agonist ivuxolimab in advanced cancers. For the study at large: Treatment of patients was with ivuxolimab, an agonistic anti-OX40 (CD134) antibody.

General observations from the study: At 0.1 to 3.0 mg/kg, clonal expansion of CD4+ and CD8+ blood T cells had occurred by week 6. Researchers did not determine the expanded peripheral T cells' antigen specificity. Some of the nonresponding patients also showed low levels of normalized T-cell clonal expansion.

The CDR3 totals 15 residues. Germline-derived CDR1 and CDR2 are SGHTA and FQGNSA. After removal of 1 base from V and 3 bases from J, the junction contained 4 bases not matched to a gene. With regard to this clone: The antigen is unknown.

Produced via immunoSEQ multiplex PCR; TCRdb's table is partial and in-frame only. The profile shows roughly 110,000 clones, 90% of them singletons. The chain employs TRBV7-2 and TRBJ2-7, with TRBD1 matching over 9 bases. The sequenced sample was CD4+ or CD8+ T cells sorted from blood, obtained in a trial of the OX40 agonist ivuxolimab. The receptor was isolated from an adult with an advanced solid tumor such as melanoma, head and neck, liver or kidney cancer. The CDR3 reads CASSLVPGQGYEQYF. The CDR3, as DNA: TGTGCCAGCAGCTTAGTCCCGGGACAGGGCTACGAGCAGTACTTC.